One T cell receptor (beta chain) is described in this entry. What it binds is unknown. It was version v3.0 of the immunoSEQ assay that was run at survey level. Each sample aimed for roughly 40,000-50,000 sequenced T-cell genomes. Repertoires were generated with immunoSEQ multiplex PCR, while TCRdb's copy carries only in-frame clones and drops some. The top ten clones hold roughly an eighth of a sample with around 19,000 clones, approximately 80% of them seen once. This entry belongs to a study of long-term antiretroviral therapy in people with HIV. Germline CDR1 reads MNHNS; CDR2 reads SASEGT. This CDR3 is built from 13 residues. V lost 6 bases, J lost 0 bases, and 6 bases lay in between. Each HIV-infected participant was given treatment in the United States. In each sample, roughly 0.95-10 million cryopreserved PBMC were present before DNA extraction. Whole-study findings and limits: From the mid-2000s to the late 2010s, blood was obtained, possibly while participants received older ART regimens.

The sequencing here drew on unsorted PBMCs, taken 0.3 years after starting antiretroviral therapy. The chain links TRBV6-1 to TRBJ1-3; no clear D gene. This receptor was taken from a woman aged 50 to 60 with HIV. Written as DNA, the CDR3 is TGTGCCAGCAGGGCCCCCTCTGGAAACACCATATATTTT. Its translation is CASRAPSGNTIYF.